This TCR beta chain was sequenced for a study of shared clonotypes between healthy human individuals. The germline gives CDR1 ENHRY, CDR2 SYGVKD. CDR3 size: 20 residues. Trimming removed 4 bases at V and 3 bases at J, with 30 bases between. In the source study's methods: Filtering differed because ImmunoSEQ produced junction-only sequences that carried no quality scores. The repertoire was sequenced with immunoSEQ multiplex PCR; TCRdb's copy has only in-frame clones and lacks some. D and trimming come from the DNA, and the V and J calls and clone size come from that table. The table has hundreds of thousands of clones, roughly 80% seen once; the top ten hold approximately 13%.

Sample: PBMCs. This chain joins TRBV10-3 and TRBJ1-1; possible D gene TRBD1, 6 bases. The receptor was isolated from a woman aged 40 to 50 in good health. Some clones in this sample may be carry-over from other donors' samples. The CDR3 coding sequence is TGTGCCATCAGTGTGGGAGGATGGGGGCAGGGCCCCGCGGCGGACACTGAAGCTTTCTTT. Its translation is CAISVGGWGQGPAADTEAFF.